This T cell receptor beta chain was found in a study of PD-1 blockade in classical Hodgkin lymphoma. The overall study: The study gave patients nivolumab 3 mg/kg intravenously every 2 weeks.

Time point reported: cycle 4 day 1 (C4D1), after more than 5 weeks of nivolumab. Relapse after autologous stem cell transplantation occurred in every patient, and brentuximab vedotin exposure varied. Best responses included complete response and partial response; otherwise, the best response was progressive disease. A note on this clone: Its antigen is still unknown.

The data were produced by immunoSEQ multiplex PCR, yet TCRdb's version contains in-frame clones alone and is incomplete. The profile shows under 20,000 clones, 76% of them singletons. General study points: Individuals initiating nivolumab under 1 year after ASCT were excluded. Newly diagnosed patients were reported to exhibit reduced baseline TCR diversity relative to healthy donors.

This CDR3 spans 13 amino acids. Germline V gene data show CDR1 as LNHDA and CDR2 as SQIVND (reference sequence). The clonotype was recovered from a human donor with classical Hodgkin lymphoma. Sequencing was performed on peripheral blood mononuclear cells (PBMCs), taken before the fourth cycle of nivolumab. The chain couples TRBV19 to TRBJ1-5, with D perhaps matching TRBD1 (6 bases). The chain's CDR3 is CGTGQNSNQPQHF. Written as DNA, the CDR3 is TGTGGTACAGGGCAAAATAGCAATCAGCCCCAGCATTTT.